The 23 T cell receptor beta chains listed next were all sequenced from one sample in a study of graft-versus-host responses after intestinal transplantation. These receptors are not linked to any known antigen. The protocol was immunoSEQ multiplex PCR, while the TCRdb copy is restricted to in-frame clones and leaves out a portion. The sample has roughly 110,000 clones, about 92% seen once. Material: unstimulated CD8+ T cells sorted from spleen or lymph node cells, obtained before transplant. Receptors were obtained from a human donor who was the organ donor for an intestinal transplant.

The chain recombines TRBV7-6 with TRBJ1-4, with 8 bases aligning to TRBD1. There are 15 residues in the CDR3. J was trimmed by 3 bases and V by 6 bases; bases with no gene match: 6. The V gene's germline CDR1 is SGHVS and CDR2 FNYEAQ. The CDR3 here is CASRGGTGSNEKLFF. The CDR3, as DNA: TGTGCCAGCAGAGGAGGGACAGGCTCTAATGAAAAACTGTTTTTT.

The chain joins TRBV28 to TRBJ2-7; D is possibly TRBD1 (6 bases). The CDR3 consists of 13 residues. Trimming took off 2 bases at V and 3 bases at J, with 8 bases between the two ends. In germline, CDR1 is MDHEN, CDR2 SYDVKM. CDR3 region: CASSLNRDYEQYF. In DNA, the CDR3 is TGTGCCAGCAGTTTAAACAGGGACTACGAGCAGTACTTC.

The V and J genes are TRBV4-2 and TRBJ1-5; D is unresolved. Trimming stripped 1 base from V and 1 base from J, with 11 bases between. Looked up from germline, CDR1 is LGHNA and CDR2 is YNFKEQ. The CDR3 totals 16 residues. The CDR3 loop is CASSQGEGTSNQPQHF. In DNA, the CDR3 is TGTGCCAGCAGCCAAGGGGAGGGTACGAGCAATCAGCCCCAGCATTTT.

The chain uses TRBV27 and TRBJ1-2; 8 nucleotides agree with TRBD1. Germline V gives CDR1 MNHEY, CDR2 SMNVEV (reference sequence). V dropped 2 bases and J dropped 4; count of bases not matched to a gene: 6. This CDR3 region has 15 residues. The CDR3 here is CASSLGAGGGYGYTF. In nucleotides, the CDR3 is TGTGCCAGCAGTTTAGGGGCAGGGGGCGGCTATGGCTACACCTTC.

The chain employs TRBV10-3 and TRBJ2-7; 12 nucleotides align to TRBD2. The V gene's germline CDR1 is ENHRY and CDR2 SYGVKD. After removal of 6 bases from V and 0 bases from J, the junction contained 3 bases not matched to a gene. The CDR3 is 15 amino acids. CDR3 in amino acids: CAIRETSGSSYEQYF. CDR3 bases: TGTGCCATCAGGGAGACTAGCGGGAGCTCCTACGAGCAGTACTTC.

DNA for the CDR3: TGTGCCAGTAGTTTCGCCGGATCCCGGAATCAGCCCCAGCATTTT. Encoded protein: CASSFAGSRNQPQHF. The gene calls are TRBV19 and TRBJ1-5; D remains unclear. The length of the CDR3 is 15 residues. Between the trimmed V and J ends, which lost 5 bases and 4 bases, there was a span of 15 bases. Per germline, CDR1 LNHDA and CDR2 SQIVND (reference sequence).

The V gene is TRBV28, the J gene TRBJ2-7, with 10 bases that match TRBD1. The CDR3 spans 14 residues. Germline CDR1 MDHEN, CDR2 SYDVKM. Germline trimming cut 6 bases from V and 2 bases from J; bases unmatched to any gene: 4. CDR3 nucleotide sequence: TGTGCCAGCAGGGGGACAGGGGCAGCCTACGAGCAGTACTTC. It specifies CASRGTGAAYEQYF.

The chain couples TRBV30 to TRBJ2-1, with TRBD2 matching over 14 bases. Trimming removed 7 bases from V and 2 bases from J; junction bases left unmatched: 10. From germline, CDR1 is GTSNPN and CDR2 SVGIG (reference sequence). The CDR3 consists of 17 residues. This CDR3 reads CAFGVGLAGGPYNEQFF. The DNA for the CDR3 is TGTGCCTTTGGAGTAGGACTAGCGGGAGGCCCCTACAATGAGCAGTTCTTC.

The CDR3 nucleotides are TGTGCCAGCAGTTACGGGGGGGGGCGAAGAGGCTACACCTTC. Its translation is CASSYGGGRRGYTF. V is TRBV6-5 and J is TRBJ1-2, with D possibly being TRBD1 (6 bases). Germline values: CDR1 MNHEY, CDR2 SVGAGI. CDR3 size: 14 residues. Trimming took off 2 bases at V and 8 bases at J, with 15 bases between the two ends.

The chain recombines TRBV28 with TRBJ1-1; D remains ambiguous. The V and J ends lost 3 bases and 3 bases respectively, with 14 bases between them. CDR3 length equals 15 residues. The germline CDR1 and CDR2 sequences are MDHEN and SYDVKM. This chain's CDR3 is CASSLYQVAYTEAFF. The DNA of the CDR3 is TGTGCCAGCAGTTTGTATCAGGTTGCATACACTGAAGCTTTCTTT.

The chain has TRBV5-4 and TRBJ2-7; 10 bases line up with TRBD1. Germline CDR1 and CDR2: SGHNT and YYREEE (reference sequence). There are 16 residues in the CDR3. The junction had 13 bases not matched to a gene; V was cut back by 4 bases and J by 6 bases. CDR3 loop: CASSPTRDRGWGEQYF. Here the CDR3 DNA reads TGTGCCAGCAGCCCCACCCGGGACAGGGGTTGGGGCGAGCAGTACTTC.

This clone turned up a few times. V gene TRBV7-9 combines with J gene TRBJ2-7; D gene ambiguous. Trimming took off 5 bases at V and 1 base at J, with 6 bases between the two ends. Germline V gene lookup returns CDR1 SEHNR and CDR2 FQNEAQ (reference sequence). The CDR3 length is 12 residues. CDR3 DNA sequence: TGTGCCAGCAGCCCGACATCCTACGAGCAGTACTTC. Encoded protein: CASSPTSYEQYF.

This clone was recorded only once. The CDR3 loop reads CASSLGASTDTQYF. The CDR3 DNA is TGTGCCAGCAGTTTGGGGGCTAGCACAGATACGCAGTATTTT. This chain connects TRBV27 to TRBJ2-3; weak D call: TRBD1 (6 bases). The V and J ends lost 3 bases and 0 bases respectively, with 7 bases between them. The CDR3 length is 14 residues. CDR1 MNHEY and CDR2 SMNVEV come from the germline V gene (reference sequence).

The chain carries TRBV11-1 and TRBJ2-5; no clear D. V was clipped by 3 bases and J by 4 bases, with 12 bases between them. The CDR3 covers 14 residues. Germline V gene sequence: CDR1 SGHAT, CDR2 FQDESV (reference sequence). CDR3 sequence reads: CASSFRRTPETQYF. CDR3 coding DNA: TGTGCCAGCAGCTTCCGCCGAACTCCAGAGACCCAGTACTTC.

Here the CDR3 DNA reads TGTGCCAGCACTACAACCGAGGCCACCGGGGAGCTGTTTTTT. Its protein product is CASTTTEATGELFF. The rearrangement joins TRBV6-5 to TRBJ2-2, with D hard to call. The germline V and J ends were trimmed by 7 bases and 4 bases, with 13 bases remaining between them. Per the germline V gene, CDR1 is MNHEY and CDR2 is SVGAGI. This CDR3 is 14 amino acids long.

The V gene is TRBV27, the J gene TRBJ1-5; 8 bases agree with TRBD1. Germline V lookup: CDR1 MNHEY, CDR2 SMNVEV (reference sequence). The V gene end was trimmed by 5 bases and the J gene end by 3 bases; junction bases not matched to a gene: 3. The CDR3 is made up of 14 amino acids. The CDR3: CASSPGGFNQPQHF. The CDR3 bases are TGTGCCAGCAGTCCAGGGGGCTTCAATCAGCCCCAGCATTTT.

V usage is TRBV11-2 and J usage is TRBJ2-5; 7 nucleotides align to TRBD1. The CDR3 covers 12 residues. Germline V lookup: CDR1 SGHAT, CDR2 FQNNGV. Losses at the gene ends were 5 bases for V and 5 bases for J; bases not matched to a gene: 2. The CDR3 sequence: CASSEDRETQYF. CDR3 DNA sequence: TGTGCCAGCAGCGAGGACAGGGAGACCCAGTACTTC.

This rearrangement joins TRBV5-4 to TRBJ2-2; no reliable D call. The CDR3 spans 12 residues. Trimming removed 2 bases from V and 4 bases from J, with 3 bases in between. Germline CDR1 and CDR2: SGHNT and YYREEE (reference sequence). The CDR3 sequence is CASSFITGELFF. The CDR3 region has the DNA TGTGCCAGCAGCTTTATCACCGGGGAGCTGTTTTTT.

The V and J genes are TRBV10-3 and TRBJ2-2, with 8 positions matching TRBD1. V lost 2 bases and J lost 2; bases outside the gene matches: 4. CDR3 length: 16 residues. The V gene's germline CDR1 is ENHRY and CDR2 SYGVKD. CDR3 region: CAISEAGGENTGELFF. DNA of the CDR3: TGTGCCATCAGTGAGGCAGGGGGCGAAAACACCGGGGAGCTGTTTTTT.

This chain links TRBV28 with TRBJ2-7; TRBD1 aligns across 7 bases. Trimming cost V 5 bases and J 1 base; bases outside gene matches: 5. Per the germline V gene, CDR1 is MDHEN and CDR2 is SYDVKM. This CDR3 spans 14 amino acids. The CDR3 nucleotides read TGTGCCAGCAGTGCCACCAGGGGGTCCTACGAGCAGTACTTC. This codes for CASSATRGSYEQYF.

The DNA of the CDR3 is TGTGCCAGCAGTACGTTAACAGGGGAGGAGTATGGCTACACCTTC. Amino acids: CASSTLTGEEYGYTF. J is TRBJ1-2 and V is TRBV27; TRBD1 aligns across 7 bases. The V gene's germline CDR1 is MNHEY and CDR2 SMNVEV (reference sequence). The trim removed 5 bases at V and 5 bases at J, leaving 11 bases unmatched. The CDR3 is made up of 15 amino acids.

This clone showed up just once. This sequence joins TRBV29-1 and TRBJ2-7; 8 bases align to TRBD1. CDR3 size: 15 residues. Trimming removed 2 bases from V and 0 bases from J; junction bases left unmatched: 6. Germline V lookup: CDR1 SQVTM, CDR2 ANQGSEA. The CDR3 reads CSVEIVGTGSYEQYF. CDR3 nucleotide sequence: TGCAGCGTTGAAATTGTCGGGACAGGCTCCTACGAGCAGTACTTC.

This chain uses TRBV19 with TRBJ2-1; D gene uncertain. V was shortened by 6 bases and J by 4 bases, with 10 bases between the two germline ends. The CDR3 has 13 residues. Germline assignment: CDR1 LNHDA and CDR2 SQIVND (reference sequence). The CDR3 loop is CASREPLYNEQFF. CDR3 nucleotide sequence: TGTGCCAGTAGGGAGCCCCTTTACAATGAGCAGTTCTTC. The variable domain in full, with the rest retrieved from reference TRBV19 and TRBJ2-1, is DGGITQSPKYLFRKEGQNVTLSCEQNLNHDAMYWYRQDPGQGLRLIYYSQIVNDFQKGDIAEGYSVSREKKESFPLTVTSAQKNPTAFYLCASREPLYNEQFFGPGTRLTVL.